The clone carrying this TCR beta chain appeared once. Its antigen remains unknown. CDR1 and CDR2 (germline): MGHRA, YSYEKL. V lost 0 bases to trimming and J lost 1 base, with 4 bases between them. This CDR3 has 14 residues. The sample comes from a study of cytomegalovirus exposure and HLA in healthy donors. The PCR used 60 Vbeta and 13 Jbeta primers. The assay was immunoSEQ multiplex PCR, and TCRdb's table has in-frame clones only and misses some. The sample records about 100,000 clones, 70% to 80% being singletons. Each donor's status was that of a healthy bone marrow donor. Study outcomes and limitations: Later work associated around 18,000 TCR beta sequences with HLA alleles at 0.05 false discovery rate. Roughly even sequencing depth across donors was the assumption behind the presence/absence analyses. One variant, a missense change in DCLRE1C, was linked in a later analysis to TCR beta V- and J-gene trimming.

The TCR comes from a female donor in good health and CMV-seropositive. V gene TRBV4-1 combines with J gene TRBJ1-5, with D uncertain. Sample: PBMCs. The CDR3, as DNA: TGCGCCAGCAGCCAAGATCCAAGCAATCAGCCCCAGCATTTT. As protein: CASSQDPSNQPQHF.